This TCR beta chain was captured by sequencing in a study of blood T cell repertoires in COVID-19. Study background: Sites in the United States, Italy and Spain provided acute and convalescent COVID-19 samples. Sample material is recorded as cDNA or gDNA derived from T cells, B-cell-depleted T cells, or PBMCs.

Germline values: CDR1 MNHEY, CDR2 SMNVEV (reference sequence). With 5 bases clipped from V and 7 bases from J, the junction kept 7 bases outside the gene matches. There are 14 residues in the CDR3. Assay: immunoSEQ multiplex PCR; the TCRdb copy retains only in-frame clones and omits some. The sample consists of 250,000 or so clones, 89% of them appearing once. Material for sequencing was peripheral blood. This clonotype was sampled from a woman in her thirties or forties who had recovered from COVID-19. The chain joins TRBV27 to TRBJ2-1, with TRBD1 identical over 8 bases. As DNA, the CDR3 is TGTGCCAGCAGTCTAGGGACAGGATCGAATGAGCAGTTCTTC. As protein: CASSLGTGSNEQFF.